The 13 T cell receptor beta chains presented below share a single source sample, sequenced in a study of blood T cell repertoires in COVID-19. The protocol was immunoSEQ multiplex PCR, while the TCRdb copy is restricted to in-frame clones and leaves out a portion. The sample contains a few hundred thousand clones, roughly 89% of which appear only once. The material sequenced was PBMCs or T cells enriched from blood (not recorded which). The receptors derive from a woman in her late teens or twenties with acute COVID-19.

This clone was counted between two and nine times. This sequence joins TRBV7-9 and TRBJ1-2; 7 bases line up with TRBD1. J lost 4 bases, V lost 5 bases, and 10 bases had no gene match. Germline CDR1 is SEHNR and CDR2 is FQNEAQ (reference sequence). The CDR3 is made up of 15 amino acids. The CDR3 sequence: CASSQSGQRSYGYTF. As DNA, the CDR3 is TGTGCCAGCAGCCAATCGGGACAGCGGAGCTATGGCTACACCTTC.

The J gene is TRBJ2-3, the V gene TRBV5-1; no firm D call. V was shortened by 0 bases and J by 6 bases, with 11 bases between the two germline ends. Germline CDR1 SGHRS, CDR2 YFSETQ. The length of the CDR3 is 14 residues. The CDR3 region is CASSLDSSSDTQYF. CDR3 bases: TGCGCCAGCAGCTTGGATAGTAGTTCGGATACGCAGTATTTT.

This clone was picked up one time. The chain carries TRBV11-3 and TRBJ2-4, with D uncertain. V was pared by 6 bases and J by 8 bases, with 8 bases between. The CDR3 is 11 residues long. In germline, CDR1 is SGHNT, CDR2 YENEEA. The CDR3 nucleotides are TGTGCCAGCAGTTCCCTCTACATTCAGTACTTC. It translates to CASSSLYIQYF.

The chain has TRBV18 and TRBJ2-7; the match to TRBD2 covers 7 bases. V trimming: 0 bases; J trimming: 6 bases; junction bases outside the gene matches: 2. The CDR3 has 13 residues. CDR1 is KGHSH, CDR2 LQKENI, per germline. In DNA form, the CDR3 reads TGTGCCAGCTCACCACCGGGGGAGGGCGAGCAGTACTTC. Its translation is CASSPPGEGEQYF.

The rearrangement joins TRBV28 to TRBJ2-1, with D possibly matching TRBD1 (6 bases). The germline V and J ends were trimmed by 3 bases and 5 bases, with 14 bases remaining between them. The CDR3 is made up of 15 amino acids. CDR1 is MDHEN and CDR2 is SYDVKM in the germline V gene. The CDR3 is CASSFQGKDNNEQFF. The CDR3 DNA sequence: TGTGCCAGCAGTTTCCAGGGGAAGGACAACAATGAGCAGTTCTTC. Full variable domain (outside the CDR3, taken from reference TRBV28 and TRBJ2-1): DVKVTQSSRYLVKRTGEKVFLECVQDMDHENMFWYRQDPGLGLRLIYFSYDVKMKEKGDIPEGYSVSREKKERFSLILESASTNQTSMYLCASSFQGKDNNEQFFGPGTRLTVL.

The table lists this clone with a count of one. The rearrangement joins TRBV18 to TRBJ1-1; 8 bases are shared with TRBD1. Germline V lookup: CDR1 KGHSH, CDR2 LQKENI. With 2 bases clipped from V and 1 base from J, the junction kept 3 bases outside the gene matches. The CDR3 has 15 residues. CDR3 protein: CASSPIQGANTEAFF. CDR3 nucleotides: TGTGCCAGCTCACCAATCCAGGGGGCGAACACTGAAGCTTTCTTT.

This chain links TRBV9 with TRBJ2-1, with TRBD1 identical over 8 bases. Trimming removed 3 bases from V and 8 bases from J; junction bases left unmatched: 10. This CDR3 comprises 15 residues. Germline-derived CDR1 and CDR2 are SGDLS and YYNGEE. The CDR3 is CASSEGGQGRDEQFF. As DNA, the CDR3 is TGTGCCAGCAGCGAGGGAGGACAGGGCAGGGATGAGCAGTTCTTC.

The CDR3 sequence: CASSQILLTGDTEAFF. The CDR3 bases are TGCGCCAGCAGCCAAATATTATTGACGGGGGACACTGAAGCTTTCTTT. J is TRBJ1-1 and V is TRBV4-1; TRBD1 is a possible D gene (5 bases). CDR3 length equals 16 residues. V gave up 2 bases and J gave up 3 bases, with 16 bases separating them. CDR1 MGHRA and CDR2 YSYEKL come from the germline V gene.

This rearrangement joins TRBV27 to TRBJ1-2; possible D gene TRBD1, 5 bases. This CDR3 comprises 14 residues. Between the trimmed V and J ends, which lost 3 bases and 6 bases, there was a span of 14 bases. CDR1 and CDR2 from the germline V gene are MNHEY and SMNVEV (reference sequence). The CDR3 is CASSFGDGGNGYTF. The CDR3 bases are TGTGCCAGCAGTTTCGGTGACGGGGGTAATGGCTACACCTTC.

For the CDR3, the DNA is TGTGCCAGCTCACCACAGGGACAGGGAGGCTCTGGCTACACCTTC. Its translation is CASSPQGQGGSGYTF. V usage is TRBV18 and J usage is TRBJ1-2, with 9 bases fitting TRBD1. J was trimmed by 7 bases and V by 1 base; bases with no gene match: 7. The CDR3 length is 15 residues. The germline CDR1 and CDR2 sequences are KGHSH and LQKENI. The complete variable domain, with remaining parts taken from reference TRBV18 and TRBJ1-2, reads NAGVMQNPRHLVRRRGQEARLRCSPMKGHSHVYWYRQLPEEGLKFMVYLQKENIIDESGMPKERFSAEFPKEGPSILRIQQVVRGDSAAYFCASSPQGQGGSGYTFGSGTRLTVV.

The table lists this clone with a count of one. This chain uses TRBV7-3 with TRBJ2-3, with TRBD2 matching over 12 bases. J lost 3 bases, V lost 6 bases, and 7 bases had no gene match. Germline assignment: CDR1 SGHTA and CDR2 FQGTGA. This CDR3 is 16 amino acids long. CDR3 in amino acids: CASSALAGGQTDTQYF. DNA of the CDR3: TGTGCCAGCAGTGCTCTAGCGGGAGGGCAGACAGATACGCAGTATTTT.

This rearrangement joins TRBV6-5 to TRBJ2-1; possible D gene TRBD2, 5 bases. Between the trimmed V and J ends, which lost 8 bases and 7 bases, there was a span of 21 bases. This CDR3 has 15 amino acids. Germline V CDR1 and CDR2: MNHEY, SVGAGI. CDR3 residues: CASRLTSFPGNEQFF. CDR3 sequence (DNA): TGTGCCAGCCGCCTTACTAGTTTTCCTGGAAATGAGCAGTTCTTC.

This clone came up once. The chain recombines TRBV30 with TRBJ1-1; 7 nucleotides agree with TRBD1. The CDR3 has 13 amino acids. Germline-derived CDR1 and CDR2 are GTSNPN and SVGIG (reference sequence). Trimming at V came to 1 base and at J to 4 bases, leaving 3 bases not matched to a gene. The CDR3 DNA is TGTGCCTGGAGTGGGGACAGTTTCACTGAAGCTTTCTTT. It translates to CAWSGDSFTEAFF.